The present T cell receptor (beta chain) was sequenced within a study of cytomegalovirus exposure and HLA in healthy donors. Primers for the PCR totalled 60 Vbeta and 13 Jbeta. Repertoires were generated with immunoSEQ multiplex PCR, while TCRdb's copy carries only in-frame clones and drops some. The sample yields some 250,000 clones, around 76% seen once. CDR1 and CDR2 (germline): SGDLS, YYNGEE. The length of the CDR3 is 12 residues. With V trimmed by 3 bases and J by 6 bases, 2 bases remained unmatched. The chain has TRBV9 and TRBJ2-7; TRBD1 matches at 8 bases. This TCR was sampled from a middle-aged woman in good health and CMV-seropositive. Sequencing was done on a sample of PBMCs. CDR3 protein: CASSGTGGEQYF. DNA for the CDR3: TGTGCCAGCAGCGGAACAGGGGGCGAGCAGTACTTC.